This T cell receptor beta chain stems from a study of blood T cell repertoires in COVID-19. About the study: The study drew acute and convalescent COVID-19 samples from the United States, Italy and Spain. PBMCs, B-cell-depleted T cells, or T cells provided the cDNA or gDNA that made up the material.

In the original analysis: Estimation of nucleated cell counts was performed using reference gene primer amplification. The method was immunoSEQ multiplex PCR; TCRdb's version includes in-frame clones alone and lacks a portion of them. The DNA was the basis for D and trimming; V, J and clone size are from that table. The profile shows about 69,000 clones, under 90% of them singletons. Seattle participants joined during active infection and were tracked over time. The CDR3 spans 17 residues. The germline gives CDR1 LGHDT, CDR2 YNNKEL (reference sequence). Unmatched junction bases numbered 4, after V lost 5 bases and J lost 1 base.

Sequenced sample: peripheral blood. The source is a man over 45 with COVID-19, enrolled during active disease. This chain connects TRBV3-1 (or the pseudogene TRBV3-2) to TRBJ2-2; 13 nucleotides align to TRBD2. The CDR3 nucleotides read TGTGCCAGCAGCTCGGGACTAGCGGGGAGGAACACCGGGGAGCTGTTTTTT. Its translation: CASSSGLAGRNTGELFF.